A single sample gave rise to the 6 T cell receptor beta chains below, sequenced in a study of TIL therapy for anti-PD-1-resistant metastatic lung cancer. This was the immunoSEQ v3 assay. Data came from immunoSEQ multiplex PCR; TCRdb stores just in-frame clones and leaves some out. The data contain some 11,000 clones, roughly 50% of them singletons. Time point meaning: pre-treatment sample, taken before nivolumab and TIL therapy. Tumor tissue came from excised metastases, mostly pleural nodules or supraclavicular lymph nodes. The source was tumor tissue, collected at baseline. The receptors originated from a person between 25 and 79 years old with non-small cell lung cancer.

Only a few counts were recorded for this clone. The V gene is TRBV30, the J gene TRBJ1-2, with a weak D call TRBD1 (5 bases). The CDR3 sequence is 17 residues long. The germline V gene has CDR1 GTSNPN and CDR2 SVGIG (reference sequence). V was clipped by 3 bases and J by 2 bases, with 22 bases between them. The CDR3 protein is CAWRQTSGGGTNYGYTF. For the CDR3, the DNA is TGTGCCTGGAGGCAGACATCCGGAGGTGGGACCAACTATGGCTACACCTTC. The entire variable domain, with the rest obtained from reference TRBV30 and TRBJ1-2, is as follows: SQTIHQWPATLVQPVGSPLSLECTVEGTSNPNLYWYRQAAGRGLQLLFYSVGIGQISSEVPQNLSASRPQDRQFILSSKKLLLSDSGFYLCAWRQTSGGGTNYGYTFGSGTRLTVV.

The chain combines TRBV11-2 with TRBJ2-3, with no clear D. Deletions cut 0 bases from V and 4 bases from J, with 8 bases between. Germline loops: CDR1 SGHAT, CDR2 FQNNGV. The CDR3 is 14 residues long. CDR3 region: CASSLEPGSDTQYF. The CDR3 nucleotides read TGTGCCAGCAGCTTAGAACCCGGGTCAGATACGCAGTATTTT.

V gene TRBV6-4 combines with J gene TRBJ1-2; D is perhaps TRBD1 (6 bases). Trimming removed 6 bases from V and 3 bases from J, with 14 bases in between. Germline V gene lookup returns CDR1 MRHNA and CDR2 SNTAGT. This CDR3 has 14 amino acids. The CDR3 sequence is CASSKGGPHYGYTF. DNA for the CDR3: TGTGCCAGCAGCAAGGGGGGGCCCCACTATGGCTACACCTTC.

The CDR3 spells CASRENRGANTGELFF. In nucleotides, the CDR3 is TGTGCCAGCAGGGAAAACAGGGGTGCGAACACCGGGGAGCTGTTTTTT. This chain connects TRBV6-1 to TRBJ2-2, with 7 bases identical to TRBD1. V lost 6 bases, J lost 0 bases, and 7 bases stayed unmatched. From germline, CDR1 is MNHNS and CDR2 SASEGT. The CDR3 runs to 16 residues.

This chain connects TRBV30 to TRBJ1-2; D not certain. Trimming cost V 1 base and J 8 bases, with 11 bases left between them. The CDR3 length is 12 residues. Germline V gene lookup returns CDR1 GTSNPN and CDR2 SVGIG (reference sequence). The CDR3, as DNA: TGTGCCTGGAGTGGAGGGCGGTACGGCTACACCTTC. It yields the protein CAWSGGRYGYTF.

The chain has TRBV7-9 and TRBJ2-5; 8 nucleotides line up with TRBD1. The CDR3 totals 14 residues. The J segment lost 5 bases and the V segment lost 6 bases, leaving 8 bases of the junction unmatched. Per the germline V gene, CDR1 is SEHNR and CDR2 is FQNEAQ (reference sequence). CDR3 protein: CASRDDRGRETQYF. Here the CDR3 DNA reads TGTGCCAGCAGGGATGACAGGGGCCGCGAGACCCAGTACTTC.